Sequencing of this T cell receptor beta chain was carried out in a study of blood T cell repertoires in COVID-19. Study-wide background: PBMCs, B-cell-depleted T cells, or T cells provided the cDNA or gDNA that made up the material.

In terms of age and location, participants ranged from roughly 18 to 90 years and lived in about two dozen US areas. The CDR3 extends over 15 amino acids. V gave up 4 bases and J gave up 0 bases, with 10 bases separating them. The germline CDR1 and CDR2 sequences are LNHDA and SQIVND (reference sequence). The data were produced by immunoSEQ multiplex PCR, yet TCRdb's version contains in-frame clones alone and is incomplete. The table includes about 280,000 clones, nearly 90% detected once. This TCR was sampled from a young woman with acute COVID-19. V gene TRBV19 combines with J gene TRBJ2-1; no clear D. Sequencing was carried out using PBMCs or T cells enriched from blood (not recorded which). The CDR3 nucleotides are TGTGCCAGTAGTAGCATCGAGGTCTCCTACAATGAGCAGTTCTTC. Translating it yields CASSSIEVSYNEQFF.